The next 13 T cell receptor beta chains were all read from a single sample in a study of blood T cells in healthy people across ages. PCR was performed a second time for about 7 to 12 cycles using a sample-barcoded 5' primer and a J-beta primer mix. TCRdb reanalysed the 5' RACE reads using MiXCR and keeps one entry per CDR3 protein. The sample includes some 1.5 million distinct CDR3 sequences, 28% seen only once; the top ten take roughly 8%. The sample was blood. The source is a woman aged 25-40 years in good health.

The chain employs TRBV18 and TRBJ2-5; 7 positions match TRBD1. CDR1 is KGHSH and CDR2 is LQKENI in the germline V gene. This CDR3 region has 15 residues. V gave up 0 bases and J gave up 7 bases; unmatched junction bases: 8. The CDR3 loop is CASSPPERGQVTQYF. For the CDR3, the DNA is TGTGCCAGCTCACCACCGGAAAGGGGGCAGGTGACCCAGTACTTC.

The V gene is TRBV12-3 or TRBV12-4, the J gene TRBJ2-2; TRBD2 agrees at 7 bases. V dropped 7 bases and J dropped 6; count of bases not matched to a gene: 8. The CDR3 consists of 14 residues. CDR3: CASKVLAEAGELFF. CDR3 nucleotides: TGTGCCAGCAAGGTGCTAGCGGAAGCCGGGGAGCTGTTTTTT.

This chain uses TRBV4-2 with TRBJ2-7; TRBD2 matches at 10 bases. Germline-derived CDR1 and CDR2 are LGHNA and YNFKEQ. V lost 0 bases to trimming and J lost 4 bases; unmatched junction nucleotides: 9. The CDR3 contains 17 residues. CDR3 in amino acids: CASSQEGSSGGAYEQYF. CDR3 sequence (DNA): TGTGCCAGCAGCCAAGAAGGGTCAAGCGGGGGGGCTTACGAGCAGTACTTC.

The J gene is TRBJ2-5, the V gene TRBV7-9; D perhaps matches TRBD2 (5 bases). Germline CDR1 and CDR2: SEHNR and FQNEAQ (reference sequence). V lost 11 bases and J lost 11, with 30 bases in between. There are 15 residues in the CDR3. The CDR3 nucleotides read TGTGCCCAGCAGATAGCCCTTCGGACCTCGTGGGAGCAGTACTTC. Its protein product is CAQQIALRTSWEQYF.

This clonotype was counted between two and nine times. The V gene is TRBV5-4, the J gene TRBJ2-1, with 12 bases that match TRBD2. Germline V CDR1 and CDR2: SGHNT, YYREEE (reference sequence). The CDR3 totals 18 residues. The J segment lost 3 bases and the V segment lost 4 bases, leaving 11 bases of the junction unmatched. CDR3 coding DNA: TGTGCCAGCAGCGGTGGGTCTAGCGGGAGGGCCGTCTACAATGAGCAGTTCTTC. This sequence encodes CASSGGSSGRAVYNEQFF.

This clonotype came up a few times. V gene TRBV18 combines with J gene TRBJ2-5; D perhaps matches TRBD1 (6 bases). V lost 3 bases, J lost 7 bases, and 18 bases lay in between. Looked up from germline, CDR1 is KGHSH and CDR2 is LQKENI. The CDR3 length is 15 residues. CDR3 protein: CASSPYPSGQWTQYF. CDR3 nucleotides: TGTGCCAGCTCACCGTACCCGTCAGGACAGTGGACCCAGTACTTC.

The chain carries TRBV7-3 and TRBJ2-5; D unclear. The CDR3 contains 13 residues. V was pared by 1 base and J by 4 bases, with 7 bases between. Per the germline V gene, CDR1 is SGHTA and CDR2 is FQGTGA. This CDR3 reads CASSLNLRETQYF. Written as DNA, the CDR3 is TGTGCCAGCAGCTTAAATCTTCGAGAGACCCAGTACTTC.

This clonotype was picked up many times. The CDR3 spells CASSGGTSGRGDEQFF. DNA of the CDR3: TGTGCCAGCAGCGGAGGGACTAGCGGGAGGGGCGATGAGCAGTTCTTC. This rearrangement joins TRBV25-1 to TRBJ2-1, with 16 bases identical to TRBD2. From germline, CDR1 is MGHDK and CDR2 SYGVNS. The CDR3 is 16 amino acids. The J segment lost 8 bases and the V segment lost 6 bases, leaving 7 bases of the junction unmatched.

This clonotype showed up many times. The chain has TRBV6-2 or TRBV6-3 and TRBJ2-5; unclear D gene. The CDR3 is 10 amino acids. Germline V lookup: CDR1 MNHEY, CDR2 SVGEGT. The V end was cut by 9 bases, the J end by 0 bases, with 2 bases between. The CDR3 is CARYQETQYF. The CDR3 nucleotides read TGTGCCAGGTACCAAGAGACCCAGTACTTC.

The chain employs TRBV12-3 or TRBV12-4 and TRBJ2-3; 8 bases line up with TRBD2. V gave up 6 bases and J gave up 7 bases; unmatched junction bases: 15. The CDR3 extends over 16 amino acids. CDR3 sequence: CASSPPGLEDRYTQYF. Written as DNA, the CDR3 is TGTGCCAGCAGCCCACCGGGACTAGAGGATAGGTATACGCAGTATTTT.

The rearrangement uses TRBV20-1 and TRBJ1-2; 8 bases map to TRBD1. The trim removed 5 bases at V and 6 bases at J, leaving 8 bases unmatched. The CDR3 extends over 13 amino acids. Germline loops: CDR1 DFQATT, CDR2 SNEGSKA (reference sequence). The CDR3 DNA follows: TGCAGTGCTCGGACGGACAGGGTCCATGGCTACACCTTC. Its protein is CSARTDRVHGYTF.

This clonotype was detected a few times. The chain carries TRBV5-5 and TRBJ2-2; D may correspond to TRBD1 or TRBD2 (5 bases each). The CDR3 runs to 16 residues. Between the trimmed V and J ends, which lost 1 base and 2 bases, there was a span of 12 bases. Per germline, CDR1 SGHKS and CDR2 YYEKEE (reference sequence). The CDR3 is CASSLRQGPNTGELFF. Here the CDR3 DNA reads TGTGCCAGCAGCTTGCGGCAGGGACCCAACACCGGGGAGCTGTTTTTT.

This clonotype turned up a few times. This chain links TRBV4-1 with TRBJ1-2; a possible D gene is TRBD1 (5 bases). V lost 4 bases and J lost 5, with 17 bases in between. The CDR3 loop spans 15 amino acids. Germline V gives CDR1 MGHRA, CDR2 YSYEKL. The CDR3 is CASSPGGTDTYGYTF. In DNA, the CDR3 is TGCGCCAGCAGCCCGGGTGGGACTGACACATATGGCTACACCTTC.